These 27 T cell receptor beta chains share one sample of origin, sequenced in a study of blood T cell repertoires in COVID-19. Assay: immunoSEQ multiplex PCR; the TCRdb copy retains only in-frame clones and omits some. Among around 190,000 clones listed, about 81% were seen once. Sequenced: PBMCs or T cells enriched from blood (not recorded which). The receptors here all came from a woman aged 30 to 39 who had recovered from COVID-19.

This clone was seen just once. CDR3 bases: TGTGCCAGCTCCCCCAATACCGGGAATGAGCAGTTCTTC. Encoded protein: CASSPNTGNEQFF. This chain joins TRBV18 and TRBJ2-1; no clear D. Per the germline V gene, CDR1 is KGHSH and CDR2 is LQKENI. The CDR3 extends over 13 amino acids. V shed 6 bases and J shed 7 bases, with 13 bases lying between them.

The rearrangement uses TRBV10-2 and TRBJ1-1; TRBD1 aligns across 9 bases. CDR1 is WSHSY, CDR2 SAAADI, per germline. V lost 5 bases, J lost 6 bases, and 7 bases stayed unmatched. This CDR3 is built from 14 residues. The CDR3, as DNA: TGCGCCAGCAGTATGACAGGGGGTAACCCTGAAGCTTTCTTT. It yields the protein CASSMTGGNPEAFF.

The chain recombines TRBV4-1 with TRBJ2-7; the match to TRBD2 covers 7 bases. The CDR3 has 13 residues. Germline CDR1 reads MGHRA; CDR2 reads YSYEKL. The trim removed 4 bases at V and 3 bases at J, leaving 3 bases unmatched. The CDR3 coding sequence is TGCGCCAGCAGCCCGACTAGCTTCTACGAGCAGTACTTC. Protein sequence: CASSPTSFYEQYF.

This sequence joins TRBV19 and TRBJ2-3, with 9 nucleotides matching TRBD2. The germline CDR1 and CDR2 sequences are LNHDA and SQIVND (reference sequence). With 4 bases clipped from V and 0 bases from J, the junction kept 11 bases outside the gene matches. The CDR3 has 18 amino acids. CDR3 coding DNA: TGTGCCAGTAGTAAGATAGCGGGGGCCTCCGGGAGCACAGATACGCAGTATTTT. Its translation: CASSKIAGASGSTDTQYF. The whole variable domain, remainder taken from reference TRBV19 and TRBJ2-3, is DGGITQSPKYLFRKEGQNVTLSCEQNLNHDAMYWYRQDPGQGLRLIYYSQIVNDFQKGDIAEGYSVSREKKESFPLTVTSAQKNPTAFYLCASSKIAGASGSTDTQYFGPGTRLTVL.

The CDR3 region is CASSLAGGGKSTDTQYF. The CDR3 DNA follows: TGTGCCAGCAGCTTGGCGGGAGGGGGTAAAAGCACAGATACGCAGTATTTT. The rearrangement links TRBV5-6 to TRBJ2-3; 8 nucleotides agree with TRBD2. The CDR3 runs to 17 residues. Germline V CDR1 and CDR2: SGHDT, YYEEEE. Trimming at V came to 0 bases and at J to 0 bases, leaving 6 bases not matched to a gene.

The V gene is TRBV29-1, the J gene TRBJ1-4; 10 nucleotides align to TRBD1. Germline CDR1 reads SQVTM; CDR2 reads ANQGSEA. J lost 5 bases, V lost 6 bases, and 9 bases had no gene match. The CDR3 contains 15 residues. The CDR3 loop reads CSVALDRGRNEKLFF. CDR3 DNA sequence: TGCAGCGTCGCTCTTGACAGGGGGCGGAATGAAAAACTGTTTTTT. Full variable domain (remainder filled in from reference TRBV29-1 and TRBJ1-4): SAVISQKPSRDICQRGTSLTIQCQVDSQVTMMFWYRQQPGQSLTLIATANQGSEATYESGFVIDKFPISRPNLTFSTLTVSNMSPEDSSIYLCSVALDRGRNEKLFFGSGTQLSVL.

V usage is TRBV7-9 and J usage is TRBJ2-7, with 9 bases that match TRBD1. The V gene end was trimmed by 6 bases and the J gene end by 2 bases; junction bases not matched to a gene: 11. In germline, CDR1 is SEHNR, CDR2 FQNEAQ (reference sequence). The CDR3 is 16 residues long. CDR3 loop: CASRPPQGQGTYEQYF. In nucleotides, the CDR3 is TGTGCCAGCAGGCCCCCTCAAGGACAGGGGACCTACGAGCAGTACTTC.

V usage is TRBV11-3 and J usage is TRBJ2-5; D unclear. The CDR3 covers 15 residues. Trimming removed 5 bases from V and 2 bases from J, with 15 bases in between. Germline CDR1 is SGHNT and CDR2 is YENEEA. This chain's CDR3 is CASSPEHQRQETQYF. The DNA for the CDR3 is TGTGCCAGCAGCCCCGAGCATCAAAGACAAGAGACCCAGTACTTC.

V gene TRBV24-1 combines with J gene TRBJ2-3; possibly TRBD2 for D (5 bases). CDR1 KGHDR and CDR2 SFDVKD come from the germline V gene. The CDR3 totals 18 residues. Between the trimmed V and J ends, which lost 0 bases and 2 bases, there was a span of 17 bases. CDR3 sequence: CATSDLWESQSSTDTQYF. In nucleotides, the CDR3 is TGTGCCACCAGTGATTTGTGGGAGAGCCAATCCTCCACAGATACGCAGTATTTT.

The chain's CDR3 is CASSKVFPTDENTEAFF. The DNA for the CDR3 is TGTGCCAGCAGCAAAGTTTTTCCGACAGACGAGAACACTGAAGCTTTCTTT. V gene TRBV21-1 combines with J gene TRBJ1-1; no DNA check was done on the table's D call, TRBD1. TRBV21-1 is designated a pseudogene. The CDR3 consists of 17 residues.

The rearrangement uses TRBV5-1 and TRBJ1-5; 7 bases are shared with TRBD1. Unmatched junction bases numbered 2, after V lost 4 bases and J lost 1 base. The V gene's germline CDR1 is SGHRS and CDR2 YFSETQ. CDR3 size: 14 residues. For the CDR3, the DNA is TGCGCCAGCAGCGAACAGGGGAGCAATCAGCCCCAGCATTTT. Protein: CASSEQGSNQPQHF.

The chain links TRBV4-2 to TRBJ1-2, with 7 nucleotides matching TRBD1. The germline CDR1 and CDR2 sequences are LGHNA and YNFKEQ. The CDR3 totals 17 residues. V dropped 0 bases and J dropped 5; count of bases not matched to a gene: 12. This CDR3 is CASSQDVSGTEIYGYTF. The CDR3 nucleotides read TGTGCCAGCAGCCAAGACGTATCCGGGACAGAGATTTATGGCTACACCTTC.

The gene calls are TRBV7-2 and TRBJ2-7, with 7 bases that match TRBD1. CDR3 length equals 15 residues. CDR1 is SGHTA, CDR2 FQGNSA, per germline. The V gene end was trimmed by 1 base and the J gene end by 3 bases; junction bases not matched to a gene: 6. The CDR3 DNA reads TGTGCCAGCAGCTTAGGACAGGGTAGGAACTACGAGCAGTACGTC. It specifies CASSLGQGRNYEQYV.

The chain links TRBV9 to TRBJ1-1; tentatively, D is TRBD1 (5 bases). Trimming took 1 base from V and 4 from J, leaving 14 bases between them. The CDR3 length is 15 residues. Germline lookup yields CDR1 SGDLS and CDR2 YYNGEE. The CDR3 DNA sequence: TGTGCCAGCAGCGTATCTGGACATGGGGCCACTGAAGCTTTCTTT. It encodes CASSVSGHGATEAFF.

This chain joins TRBV6-5 and TRBJ2-2; D possibly corresponds to TRBD1 (6 bases). The V and J ends lost 4 bases and 6 bases respectively, with 9 bases between them. The germline gives CDR1 MNHEY, CDR2 SVGAGI. This CDR3 is built from 13 residues. The CDR3 DNA sequence: TGTGCCAGCAGTTCCGGACAGTCCGGGGAGCTGTTTTTT. This gives the protein CASSSGQSGELFF.

J is TRBJ1-2 and V is TRBV5-1; D not certain. V was shortened by 4 bases and J by 7 bases, with 20 bases between the two germline ends. CDR1 is SGHRS and CDR2 is YFSETQ in the germline V gene. The CDR3 spans 15 residues. The CDR3, as DNA: TGCGCCAGCAGCCCCCTCCAGACAACAGAGAGTGGCTACACCTTC. It is translated as CASSPLQTTESGYTF. The full variable domain, with the rest looked up from reference TRBV5-1 and TRBJ1-2, is KAGVTQTPRYLIKTRGQQVTLSCSPISGHRSVSWYQQTPGQGLQFLFEYFSETQRNKGNFPGRFSGRQFSNSRSEMNVSTLELGDSALYLCASSPLQTTESGYTFGSGTRLTVV.

CDR3 loop: CSVEDRLAGSTDTQYF. The DNA of the CDR3 is TGCAGCGTTGAAGATCGGTTAGCGGGATCCACAGATACGCAGTATTTT. The rearrangement uses TRBV29-1 and TRBJ2-3; the match to TRBD2 covers 8 bases. The CDR3 consists of 16 residues. Germline lookup yields CDR1 SQVTM and CDR2 ANQGSEA. Germline trimming cut 0 bases from V and 2 bases from J; bases unmatched to any gene: 7.

The chain couples TRBV11-2 to TRBJ1-1, with TRBD1 matching over 11 bases. Germline V gene data show CDR1 as SGHAT and CDR2 as FQNNGV. The ends lost 5 bases at V and 5 bases at J; junction bases unmatched: 4. The CDR3 contains 14 residues. CDR3 bases: TGTGCCAGCAGCACCGGGACAGGGGGAACTGAAGCTTTCTTT. This translates into CASSTGTGGTEAFF.

CDR3: CASSVRGVAGLNTGELFF. The CDR3 nucleotides read TGTGCCAGCAGCGTACGGGGGGTAGCGGGACTGAACACCGGGGAGCTGTTTTTT. The rearrangement joins TRBV7-3 to TRBJ2-2; 8 positions agree with TRBD2. This CDR3 is built from 18 residues. J gave up 1 base and V 5 bases, and 12 bases lay outside the gene matches. From germline, CDR1 is SGHTA and CDR2 FQGTGA.

The rearrangement links TRBV5-1 to TRBJ1-4; 9 bases match TRBD1. The CDR3 has 15 residues. Trimming cost V 6 bases and J 5 bases; bases outside gene matches: 8. Germline CDR1 reads SGHRS; CDR2 reads YFSETQ. CDR3 amino acids: CASTNTGQGNEKLFF. The DNA of the CDR3 is TGCGCCAGCACCAATACGGGACAGGGAAATGAAAAACTGTTTTTT.

J is TRBJ2-5 and V is TRBV18; TRBD1 agrees at 8 bases. Germline V CDR1 and CDR2: KGHSH, LQKENI. The V gene end was trimmed by 2 bases and the J gene end by 5 bases; junction bases not matched to a gene: 10. There are 16 residues in the CDR3. The CDR3 region has the DNA TGTGCCAGCTCACCAGGATTCAGGGGGCGTTCGGAGACCCAGTACTTC. Translated, it gives CASSPGFRGRSETQYF.

This clone was observed a single time. The chain is built from TRBV6-5 and TRBJ1-1; 7 bases line up with TRBD1. With V trimmed by 7 bases and J by 0 bases, 5 bases remained unmatched. In germline, CDR1 is MNHEY, CDR2 SVGAGI. This CDR3 is built from 14 residues. Written as DNA, the CDR3 is TGTGCCAGCACCTCAGGGGGGATGAACACTGAAGCTTTCTTT. Translated, it gives CASTSGGMNTEAFF.

The J gene is TRBJ2-3, the V gene TRBV5-5, with TRBD2 identical over 8 bases. CDR1 and CDR2 (germline): SGHKS, YYEKEE (reference sequence). With 2 bases clipped from V and 4 bases from J, the junction kept 18 bases outside the gene matches. CDR3 length: 19 amino acids. CDR3 in amino acids: CASSFFLTPLAAAADTQYF. CDR3 DNA sequence: TGTGCCAGCAGCTTCTTCCTCACTCCACTAGCGGCGGCGGCAGATACGCAGTATTTT.

This sequence joins TRBV7-2 and TRBJ1-1, with D maybe TRBD1 (5 bases). V lost 2 bases, J lost 4 bases, and 5 bases lay in between. Germline values: CDR1 SGHTA, CDR2 FQGNSA. The CDR3 is 12 amino acids. CDR3 coding DNA: TGTGCCAGCAGCTTAAGGGGCACTGAAGCTTTCTTT. This encodes CASSLRGTEAFF.

The chain carries TRBV6-5 and TRBJ1-4, with D maybe TRBD1 (5 bases). V was shortened by 4 bases and J by 8 bases, with 14 bases between the two germline ends. CDR1 and CDR2 from the germline V gene are MNHEY and SVGAGI. This CDR3 comprises 14 residues. The CDR3 sequence is CASSFRQGKEKLFF. Written as DNA, the CDR3 is TGTGCCAGCAGTTTCCGTCAGGGAAAAGAAAAACTGTTTTTT.

V is TRBV11-2 and J is TRBJ2-7; 9 bases line up with TRBD2. Germline assignment: CDR1 SGHAT and CDR2 FQNNGV. CDR3 length: 12 amino acids. The CDR3 spells CASSPSASGVIV. The CDR3 nucleotides are TGTGCCAGCAGCCCCTCGGCTAGCGGGGTAATCGTC.

J is TRBJ2-1 and V is TRBV5-1, with 8 bases matching TRBD2. The V gene end was trimmed by 3 bases and the J gene end by 2 bases; junction bases not matched to a gene: 10. The CDR3 loop spans 17 amino acids. Looked up from germline, CDR1 is SGHRS and CDR2 is YFSETQ. The chain's CDR3 is CASSSSKVSGAYNEQFF. DNA for the CDR3: TGCGCCAGCAGCTCCTCAAAGGTTAGCGGGGCCTACAATGAGCAGTTCTTC. Full variable domain (outside the CDR3, taken from reference TRBV5-1 and TRBJ2-1): KAGVTQTPRYLIKTRGQQVTLSCSPISGHRSVSWYQQTPGQGLQFLFEYFSETQRNKGNFPGRFSGRQFSNSRSEMNVSTLELGDSALYLCASSSSKVSGAYNEQFFGPGTRLTVL.